In this sample, the clone carrying this T cell receptor (beta chain) turned up once. The CDR3 is made up of 15 amino acids. Deletions cut 1 base from V and 2 bases from J, with 9 bases between. Germline values: CDR1 SGHRS, CDR2 YFSETQ. The source of the sample is a study of T cell responses to AZD1222 COVID-19 vaccine. Clones were read by immunoSEQ multiplex PCR, and TCRdb kept only the in-frame ones, dropping some. The table shows approximately 100,000 clones, with roughly 85% occurring only once. V and J are TRBV5-1 and TRBJ1-4, with no clear D. Sequencing was performed on peripheral blood, taken 28 days after the second AZD1222 dose. The TCR comes from an adult who received the AZD1222 COVID-19 vaccine. The CDR3 DNA reads as TGCGCCAGCAGCTTGTCCCACCTTACTAATGAAAAACTGTTTTTT. Protein product: CASSLSHLTNEKLFF.